This T cell receptor beta chain was retrieved from a study of T cell repertoires in cytomegalovirus infection. Study conclusions and caveats: Cumulative frequency of public TCR beta families picked out carriers of CMV plus the relevant HLA.

Trimming pared 9 bases from V and 8 bases from J, leaving 19 bases between. CDR1 is LNHDA, CDR2 SQIVND, per germline (reference sequence). The CDR3 is 13 residues long. Using its own MiXCR run on the reads, TCRdb lists one record per CDR3 protein. This repertoire shows roughly 730,000 distinct CDR3 sequences, 30% to 40% found once; its top ten account for over 15%. With respect to this clonotype: Its antigen remains unknown.

The TCR originated in a human donor in good health (CMV status not recorded). Some clones in this sample may be carry-over from other donors' samples. This chain joins TRBV19 and TRBJ1-2; D is uncertain. The input for sequencing was cultured PBMCs, taken from culture after CMV antigen stimulation. The CDR3 region is CASHPWRIEGYTF. CDR3 nucleotide sequence: TGTGCCAGCCACCCTTGGCGGATTGAGGGCTACACCTTC.